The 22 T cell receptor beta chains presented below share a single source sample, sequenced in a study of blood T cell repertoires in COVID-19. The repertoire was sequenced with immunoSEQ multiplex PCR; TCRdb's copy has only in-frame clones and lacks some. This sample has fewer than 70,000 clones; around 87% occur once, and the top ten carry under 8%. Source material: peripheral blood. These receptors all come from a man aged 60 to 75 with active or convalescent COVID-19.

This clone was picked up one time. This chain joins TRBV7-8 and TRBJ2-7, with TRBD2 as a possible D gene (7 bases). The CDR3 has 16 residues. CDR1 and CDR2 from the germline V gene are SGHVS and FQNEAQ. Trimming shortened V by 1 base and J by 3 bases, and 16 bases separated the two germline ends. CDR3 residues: CASSLGNGGLNYEQYF. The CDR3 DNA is TGTGCCAGCAGCTTAGGTAACGGGGGGCTCAACTACGAGCAGTACTTC.

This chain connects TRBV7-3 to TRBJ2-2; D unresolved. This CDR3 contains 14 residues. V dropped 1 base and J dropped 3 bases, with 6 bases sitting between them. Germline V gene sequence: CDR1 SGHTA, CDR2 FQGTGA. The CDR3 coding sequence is TGTGCCAGCAGCTTAAATCCGGACACCGGGGAGCTGTTTTTT. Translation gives CASSLNPDTGELFF. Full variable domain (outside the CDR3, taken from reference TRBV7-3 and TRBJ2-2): GAGVSQTPSNKVTEKGKYVELRCDPISGHTALYWYRQSLGQGPEFLIYFQGTGAADDSGLPNDRFFAVRPEGSVSTLKIQRTERGDSAVYLCASSLNPDTGELFFGEGSRLTVL.

CDR3 amino acids: CASAGQVDTGELFF. The CDR3 nucleotides are TGTGCCAGTGCAGGGCAGGTCGACACCGGGGAGCTGTTTTTT. The rearrangement links TRBV19 to TRBJ2-2, with a tentative D call TRBD1 (5 bases). V lost 8 bases, J lost 3 bases, and 13 bases lay in between. This CDR3 is 14 amino acids long. Germline values: CDR1 LNHDA, CDR2 SQIVND (reference sequence).

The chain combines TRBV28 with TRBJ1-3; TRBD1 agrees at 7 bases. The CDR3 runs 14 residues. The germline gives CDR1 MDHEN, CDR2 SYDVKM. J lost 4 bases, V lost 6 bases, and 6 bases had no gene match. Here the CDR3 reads CASSLTGTGNTIYF. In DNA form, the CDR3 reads TGTGCCAGCAGCTTGACAGGGACCGGAAACACCATATATTTT.

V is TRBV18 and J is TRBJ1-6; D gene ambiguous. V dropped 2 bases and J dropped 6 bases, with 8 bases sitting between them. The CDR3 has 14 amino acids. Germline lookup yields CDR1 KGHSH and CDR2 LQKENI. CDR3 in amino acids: CASSPEGSNSPLHF. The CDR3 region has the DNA TGTGCCAGCTCACCAGAGGGCAGTAATTCACCCCTCCACTTT.

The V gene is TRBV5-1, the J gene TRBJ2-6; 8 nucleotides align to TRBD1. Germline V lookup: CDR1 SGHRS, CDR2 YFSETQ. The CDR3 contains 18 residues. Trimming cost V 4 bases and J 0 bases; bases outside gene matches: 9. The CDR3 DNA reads TGCGCCAGCAGCCTGCCGGGGACAGGTGTCTCTGGGGCCAACGTCCTGACTTTC. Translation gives CASSLPGTGVSGANVLTF.

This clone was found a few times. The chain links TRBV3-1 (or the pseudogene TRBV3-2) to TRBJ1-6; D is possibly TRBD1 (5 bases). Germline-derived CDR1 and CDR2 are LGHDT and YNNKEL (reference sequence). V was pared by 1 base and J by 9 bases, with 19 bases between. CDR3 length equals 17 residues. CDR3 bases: TGTGCCAGCAGCCAAGGCCCGGGGGGAATAGTTAGTTCACCCCTCCACTTT. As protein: CASSQGPGGIVSSPLHF.

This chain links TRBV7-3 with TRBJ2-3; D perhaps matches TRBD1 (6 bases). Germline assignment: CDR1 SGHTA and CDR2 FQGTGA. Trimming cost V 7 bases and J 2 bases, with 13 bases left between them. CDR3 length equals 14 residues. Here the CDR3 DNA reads TGTGCCAGCAAGTTAAGGGGGAACACAGATACGCAGTATTTT. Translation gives CASKLRGNTDTQYF.

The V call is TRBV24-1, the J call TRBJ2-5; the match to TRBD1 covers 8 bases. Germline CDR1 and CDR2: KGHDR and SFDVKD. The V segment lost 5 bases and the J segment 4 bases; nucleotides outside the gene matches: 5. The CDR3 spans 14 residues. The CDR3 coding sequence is TGTGCCACCAGTGTTACAGGGGGGATAGAGACCCAGTACTTC. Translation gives CATSVTGGIETQYF.

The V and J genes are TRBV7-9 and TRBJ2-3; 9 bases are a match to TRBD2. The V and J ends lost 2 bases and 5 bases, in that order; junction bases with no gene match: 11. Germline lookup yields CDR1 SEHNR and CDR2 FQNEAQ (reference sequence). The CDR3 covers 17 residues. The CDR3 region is CASSLTGTSPLVDTQYF. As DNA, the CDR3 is TGTGCCAGCAGCTTAACCGGGACTAGCCCTTTGGTAGATACGCAGTATTTT. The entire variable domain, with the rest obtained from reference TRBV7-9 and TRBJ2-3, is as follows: DTGVSQNPRHKITKRGQNVTFRCDPISEHNRLYWYRQTLGQGPEFLTYFQNEAQLEKSRLLSDRFSAERPKGSFSTLEIQRTEQGDSAMYLCASSLTGTSPLVDTQYFGPGTRLTVL.

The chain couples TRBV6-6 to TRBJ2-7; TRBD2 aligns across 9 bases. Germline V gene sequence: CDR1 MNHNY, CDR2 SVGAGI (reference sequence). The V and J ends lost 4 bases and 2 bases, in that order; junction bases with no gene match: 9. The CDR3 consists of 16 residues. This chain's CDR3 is CASSWNPASGTYEQYF. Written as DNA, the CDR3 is TGTGCCAGCAGTTGGAACCCGGCTAGCGGGACCTACGAGCAGTACTTC.

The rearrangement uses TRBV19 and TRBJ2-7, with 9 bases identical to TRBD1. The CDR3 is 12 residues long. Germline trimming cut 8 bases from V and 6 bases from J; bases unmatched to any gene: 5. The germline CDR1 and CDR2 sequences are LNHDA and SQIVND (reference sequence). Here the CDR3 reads CASGTGFGEQYF. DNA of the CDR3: TGTGCCAGTGGGACAGGGTTTGGCGAGCAGTACTTC.

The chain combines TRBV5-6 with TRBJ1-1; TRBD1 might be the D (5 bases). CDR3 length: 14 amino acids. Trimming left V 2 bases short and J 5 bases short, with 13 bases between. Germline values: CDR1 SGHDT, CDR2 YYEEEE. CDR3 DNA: TGTGCCAGCAGCTTTGCGATCGGGGGAACTGAAGCTTTCTTT. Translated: CASSFAIGGTEAFF.

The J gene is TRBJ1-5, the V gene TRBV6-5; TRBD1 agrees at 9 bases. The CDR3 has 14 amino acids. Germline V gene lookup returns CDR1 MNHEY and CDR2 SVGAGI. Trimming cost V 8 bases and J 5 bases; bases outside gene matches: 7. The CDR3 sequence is CASRDRDHYQPQHF. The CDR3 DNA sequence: TGTGCCAGCCGGGACAGGGATCACTATCAGCCCCAGCATTTT.

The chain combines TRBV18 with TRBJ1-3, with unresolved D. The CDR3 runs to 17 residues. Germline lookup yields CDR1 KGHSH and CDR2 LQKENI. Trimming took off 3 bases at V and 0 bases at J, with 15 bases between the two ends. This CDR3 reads CASSPLGEGYSGNTIYF. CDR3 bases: TGTGCCAGCTCACCTTTGGGAGAGGGATACTCTGGAAACACCATATATTTT.

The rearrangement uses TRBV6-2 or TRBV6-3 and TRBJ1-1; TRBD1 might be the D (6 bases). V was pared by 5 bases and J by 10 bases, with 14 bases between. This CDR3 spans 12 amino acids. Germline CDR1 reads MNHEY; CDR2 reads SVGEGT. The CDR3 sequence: CASSPTGLRAFF. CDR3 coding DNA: TGTGCCAGCAGTCCGACAGGATTGCGAGCTTTCTTT.

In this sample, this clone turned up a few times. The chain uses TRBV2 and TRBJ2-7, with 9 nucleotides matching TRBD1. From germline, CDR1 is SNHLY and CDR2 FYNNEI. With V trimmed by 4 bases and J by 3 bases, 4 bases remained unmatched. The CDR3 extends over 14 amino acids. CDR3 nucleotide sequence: TGTGCCAGCAGTGCACAGGGGGCTTTCTACGAGCAGTACTTC. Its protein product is CASSAQGAFYEQYF.

The CDR3 sequence is CASSQDGQGVPTNEKLFF. Here the CDR3 DNA reads TGTGCCAGCAGCCAAGACGGTCAGGGGGTGCCAACTAATGAAAAACTGTTTTTT. The chain is built from TRBV3-1 (or the pseudogene TRBV3-2) and TRBJ1-4, with 7 nucleotides matching TRBD1. CDR1 and CDR2 from the germline V gene are LGHDT and YNNKEL (reference sequence). V was clipped by 0 bases and J by 0 bases; unmatched bases: 7. The CDR3 consists of 18 residues.

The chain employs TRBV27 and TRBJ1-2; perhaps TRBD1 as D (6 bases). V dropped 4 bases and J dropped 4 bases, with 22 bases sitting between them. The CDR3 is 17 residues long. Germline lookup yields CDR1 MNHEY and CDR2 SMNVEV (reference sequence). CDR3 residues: CASSSPGHSPLGYGYTF. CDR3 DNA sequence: TGTGCCAGCAGTTCGCCGGGACACTCTCCTTTGGGCTATGGCTACACCTTC.

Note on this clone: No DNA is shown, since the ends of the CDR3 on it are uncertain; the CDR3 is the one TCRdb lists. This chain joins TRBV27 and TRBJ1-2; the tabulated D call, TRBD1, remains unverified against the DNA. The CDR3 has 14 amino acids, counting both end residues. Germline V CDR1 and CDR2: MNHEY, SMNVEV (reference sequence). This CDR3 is CASSFGEGARGYTF.

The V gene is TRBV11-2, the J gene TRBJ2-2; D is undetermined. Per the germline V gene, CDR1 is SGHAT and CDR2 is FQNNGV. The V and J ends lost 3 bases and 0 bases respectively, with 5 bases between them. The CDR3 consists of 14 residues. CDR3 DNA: TGTGCCAGCAGCTTTGTCACGAACACCGGGGAGCTGTTTTTT. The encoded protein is CASSFVTNTGELFF.

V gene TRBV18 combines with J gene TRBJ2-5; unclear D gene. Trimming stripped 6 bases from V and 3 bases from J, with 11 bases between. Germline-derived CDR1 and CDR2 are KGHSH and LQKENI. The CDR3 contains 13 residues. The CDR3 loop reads CASSRGEKETQYF. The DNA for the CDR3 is TGTGCCAGCTCCCGAGGTGAAAAAGAGACCCAGTACTTC.